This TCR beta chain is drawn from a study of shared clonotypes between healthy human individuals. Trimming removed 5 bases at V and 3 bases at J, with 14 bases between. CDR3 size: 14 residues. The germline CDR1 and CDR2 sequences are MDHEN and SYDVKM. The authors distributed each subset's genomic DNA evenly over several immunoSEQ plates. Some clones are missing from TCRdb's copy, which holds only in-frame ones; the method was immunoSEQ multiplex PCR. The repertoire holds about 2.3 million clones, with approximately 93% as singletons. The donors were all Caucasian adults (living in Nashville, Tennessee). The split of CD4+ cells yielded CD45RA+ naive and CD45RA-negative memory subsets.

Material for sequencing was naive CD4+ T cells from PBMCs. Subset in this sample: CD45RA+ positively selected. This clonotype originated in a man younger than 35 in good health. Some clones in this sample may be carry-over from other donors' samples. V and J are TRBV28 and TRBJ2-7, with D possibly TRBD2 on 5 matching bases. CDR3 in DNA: TGTGCCAGCAGTCCCCCGGGCGGGTACTACGAGCAGTACTTC. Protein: CASSPPGGYYEQYF.